The 18 T cell receptor beta chains presented below share a single source sample, sequenced in a study of blood T cell repertoires in COVID-19. The repertoire was sequenced with immunoSEQ multiplex PCR; TCRdb's copy has only in-frame clones and lacks some. The sample consists of 130,000 or so clones, about 80% of them appearing once. The sample taken for sequencing was PBMCs or T cells enriched from blood (not recorded which). The receptor set was obtained from a man aged 35 to 55 with acute COVID-19.

The chain is built from TRBV5-4 and TRBJ2-7; a possible D gene is TRBD1 (5 bases). V lost 5 bases to trimming and J lost 2 bases, with 8 bases between them. From germline, CDR1 is SGHNT and CDR2 YYREEE (reference sequence). The CDR3 length is 12 residues. The CDR3 sequence: CASSWGPYEQYF. CDR3 sequence (DNA): TGTGCCAGCAGTTGGGGCCCCTACGAGCAGTACTTC.

This clone was counted a single time. The chain carries TRBV6-6 and TRBJ1-1; no clear D gene. V was pared by 2 bases and J by 0 bases, with 7 bases between. The germline CDR1 and CDR2 sequences are MNHNY and SVGAGI (reference sequence). CDR3 length equals 14 residues. The CDR3 nucleotides are TGTGCCAGCAGTTACAGCAACTTGAACACTGAAGCTTTCTTT. Its protein product is CASSYSNLNTEAFF.

The genes are TRBV28 and TRBJ1-1; D uncertain. The germline gives CDR1 MDHEN, CDR2 SYDVKM. V was cut by 6 bases and J by 1 base, with 9 bases left in between. The CDR3 consists of 13 residues. The CDR3 spells CASSSEQNTEAFF. CDR3 in DNA: TGTGCCAGCAGCTCCGAACAGAACACTGAAGCTTTCTTT.

J is TRBJ2-7 and V is TRBV7-2; D may be TRBD2 (6 bases). V was shortened by 5 bases and J by 0 bases, with 17 bases between the two germline ends. The CDR3 length is 16 residues. Germline V gene sequence: CDR1 SGHTA, CDR2 FQGNSA. The CDR3 sequence is CASSPAGGVNSYEQYF. CDR3 nucleotides: TGTGCCAGCAGCCCCGCCGGCGGGGTCAACTCCTACGAGCAGTACTTC.

The rearrangement links TRBV3-1 (or the pseudogene TRBV3-2) to TRBJ1-1; 8 nucleotides line up with TRBD1. In germline, CDR1 is LGHDT, CDR2 YNNKEL (reference sequence). The CDR3 is made up of 13 amino acids. V shed 6 bases, J shed 6 bases, and the junction held 6 bases outside the gene matches. CDR3 bases: TGTGCCAGCAGTCGCCAGGGGGCGGCTGAAGCTTTCTTT. Translated, it gives CASSRQGAAEAFF.

This clone is a singleton in its sample. The V call is TRBV28, the J call TRBJ2-5; 7 positions match TRBD2. Looked up from germline, CDR1 is MDHEN and CDR2 is SYDVKM. The V gene end was trimmed by 4 bases and the J gene end by 5 bases; junction bases not matched to a gene: 10. CDR3 length equals 15 residues. The CDR3 DNA sequence: TGTGCCAGCAGTTCTCCGGCGGGAGTCGAGGAGACCCAGTACTTC. This translates into CASSSPAGVEETQYF.

This sequence joins TRBV6-5 and TRBJ1-5, with D possibly TRBD1 on 6 matching bases. Germline CDR1 and CDR2: MNHEY and SVGAGI. Trimming took 7 bases from V and 7 from J, leaving 17 bases between them. This CDR3 has 14 residues. The CDR3 sequence is CASTVGASGQPQHF. CDR3 nucleotides: TGTGCCAGCACCGTGGGGGCGTCAGGACAGCCCCAGCATTTT.

This chain connects TRBV28 to TRBJ2-7; 9 positions match TRBD1. CDR3 length: 15 amino acids. With V trimmed by 5 bases and J by 2 bases, 7 bases remained unmatched. Germline assignment: CDR1 MDHEN and CDR2 SYDVKM. DNA of the CDR3: TGTGCCAGCAGTACAGGGGGCGCAAGTCCCTACGAGCAGTACTTC. It encodes CASSTGGASPYEQYF.

This chain uses TRBV6-5 with TRBJ2-7; D might be TRBD1 (5 bases). Germline V CDR1 and CDR2: MNHEY, SVGAGI. Trimming left V 6 bases short and J 5 bases short, with 8 bases between. This CDR3 is 11 amino acids long. The chain's CDR3 is CASRGPNEQYF. The CDR3 bases are TGTGCCAGCAGGGGGCCCAACGAGCAGTACTTC.

The chain uses TRBV25-1 and TRBJ1-6; no firm D call. This CDR3 has 15 amino acids. CDR1 and CDR2 (germline): MGHDK, SYGVNS. V gave up 1 base and J gave up 7 bases, with 11 bases separating them. CDR3 region: CASSESLGENSPLHF. The DNA of the CDR3 is TGTGCCAGCAGTGAATCGTTAGGAGAAAATTCACCCCTCCACTTT.

The genes are TRBV6-5 and TRBJ1-3; 7 nucleotides align to TRBD1. The germline V gene encodes CDR1 MNHEY and CDR2 SVGAGI. The CDR3 spans 15 residues. V was pared by 7 bases and J by 1 base, with 7 bases of the junction left unmatched. CDR3 sequence reads: CASKLDRASGNTIYF. CDR3 bases: TGTGCCAGCAAGTTAGACAGGGCTTCTGGAAACACCATATATTTT.

This rearrangement joins TRBV7-2 to TRBJ2-1; a weak D match, TRBD2 (5 bases). There are 15 residues in the CDR3. V was pared by 4 bases and J by 0 bases, with 10 bases between. CDR1 is SGHTA and CDR2 is FQGNSA in the germline V gene. The CDR3 bases are TGTGCCAGCAGCTCTGGACTGAGCTCCTACAATGAGCAGTTCTTC. Protein: CASSSGLSSYNEQFF.

The V gene is TRBV2, the J gene TRBJ1-5; D is possibly TRBD1 (5 bases). The CDR3 runs 14 residues. CDR1 is SNHLY, CDR2 FYNNEI, per germline. The V gene lost 6 bases and the J gene lost 9 bases, with 18 bases spanning the gap. In DNA form, the CDR3 reads TGTGCCAGCAGACAAGACAGCTGGGGCCCGCCCCAGCATTTT. This gives the protein CASRQDSWGPPQHF. The full variable domain, with the rest looked up from reference TRBV2 and TRBJ1-5, is EPEVTQTPSHQVTQMGQEVILRCVPISNHLYFYWYRQILGQKVEFLVSFYNNEISEKSEIFDDQFSVERPDGSNFTLKIRSTKLEDSAMYFCASRQDSWGPPQHFGDGTRLSIL.

The chain recombines TRBV6-4 with TRBJ1-6; TRBD1 matches 8 bases. The CDR3 is 13 amino acids. Germline V gene data show CDR1 as MRHNA and CDR2 as SNTAGT. The junction had 3 bases not matched to a gene; V was cut back by 7 bases and J by 7 bases. The CDR3 region has the DNA TGTGCCAGCACCGGGACAGGCAATTCACCCCTCCACTTT. This gives the protein CASTGTGNSPLHF.

The J gene is TRBJ2-2, the V gene TRBV5-1, with D perhaps TRBD2 (5 bases). The CDR3 runs to 14 residues. The V end lost 7 bases, the J end lost 2 bases, and 12 bases lay between the germline ends. CDR1 and CDR2 from the germline V gene are SGHRS and YFSETQ. CDR3 amino acids: CASGDEGNTGELFF. As DNA, the CDR3 is TGCGCCAGCGGGGATGAGGGCAACACCGGGGAGCTGTTTTTT.

The chain is built from TRBV18 and TRBJ2-7, with 9 positions matching TRBD2. Germline CDR1 is KGHSH and CDR2 is LQKENI. CDR3 length equals 16 residues. J lost 1 base, V lost 4 bases, and 8 bases had no gene match. This CDR3 is CASSLGSGSGSYEQYF. The DNA of the CDR3 is TGTGCCAGCTCACTAGGTAGCGGGAGTGGATCCTACGAGCAGTACTTC.

The CDR3 is CASSPPGASYNEQFF. Here the CDR3 DNA reads TGTGCCAGCAGTCCCCCAGGGGCCTCCTACAATGAGCAGTTCTTC. This chain connects TRBV6-5 to TRBJ2-1; tentatively, D is TRBD1 (6 bases). CDR1 is MNHEY and CDR2 is SVGAGI in the germline V gene. V was shortened by 5 bases and J by 0 bases, with 11 bases between the two germline ends. This CDR3 comprises 15 residues.

V usage is TRBV19 and J usage is TRBJ1-3; 7 positions agree with TRBD1. Germline CDR1 LNHDA, CDR2 SQIVND (reference sequence). J lost 0 bases, V lost 5 bases, and 10 bases had no gene match. The CDR3 runs to 17 residues. DNA of the CDR3: TGTGCCAGTAGTCCGATTCCGGGACAGTTCTCTGGAAACACCATATATTTT. Amino acids: CASSPIPGQFSGNTIYF. The full variable domain, completed using reference TRBV19 and TRBJ1-3, is DGGITQSPKYLFRKEGQNVTLSCEQNLNHDAMYWYRQDPGQGLRLIYYSQIVNDFQKGDIAEGYSVSREKKESFPLTVTSAQKNPTAFYLCASSPIPGQFSGNTIYFGEGSWLTVV.